This T cell receptor beta chain was recorded in a study of blood T cells in healthy people across ages. Notes on the study in general: Naive T cell percentage showed a strong correlation with the diversity of TCR beta.

A second PCR of 7 to 11 cycles used a sample-barcoded 5' primer and a J-beta primer mix. Each CDR3 protein is one row after TCRdb ran MiXCR on the 5' RACE reads. In the table there are approximately 780,000 distinct CDR3 sequences, roughly 24% of which are singletons. With V trimmed by 6 bases and J by 4 bases, 11 bases remained unmatched. The CDR3 runs to 16 residues. Germline V CDR1 and CDR2: SNHLY, FYNNEI. Every sample yielded at least 7 million isolated PBMCs. Remarks on this clonotype: The antigen is not known.

A further study also used this sample, focusing on T cells of mothers and their children. That report notes: With the M1S primer of the second PCR, sample barcodes and 2-4 random nucleotides were added.

The gene calls are TRBV2 and TRBJ1-4; 7 nucleotides match TRBD1. The specimen was blood. The receptor's source is a boy under 18 in good health. CDR3: CASSPGYRDSNEKLFF. CDR3 sequence (DNA): TGTGCCAGCAGCCCAGGGTACCGGGACAGTAATGAAAAACTGTTTTTT.